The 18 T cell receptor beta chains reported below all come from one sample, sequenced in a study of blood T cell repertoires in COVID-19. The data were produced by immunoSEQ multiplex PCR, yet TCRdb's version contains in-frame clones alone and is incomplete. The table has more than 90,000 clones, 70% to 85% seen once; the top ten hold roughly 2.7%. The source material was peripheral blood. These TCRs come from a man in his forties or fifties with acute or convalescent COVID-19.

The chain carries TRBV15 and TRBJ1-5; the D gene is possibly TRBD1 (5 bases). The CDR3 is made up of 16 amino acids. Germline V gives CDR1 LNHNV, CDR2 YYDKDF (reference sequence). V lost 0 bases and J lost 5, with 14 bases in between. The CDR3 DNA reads TGTGCCACCAGCAGAGATCTATTTGGACAACATCAGCCCCAGCATTTT. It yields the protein CATSRDLFGQHQPQHF.

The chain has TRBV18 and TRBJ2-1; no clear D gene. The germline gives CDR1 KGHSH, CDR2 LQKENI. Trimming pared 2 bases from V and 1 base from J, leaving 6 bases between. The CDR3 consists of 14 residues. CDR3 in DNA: TGTGCCAGCTCACCAGCGGATTCCTACAATGAGCAGTTCTTC. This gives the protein CASSPADSYNEQFF.

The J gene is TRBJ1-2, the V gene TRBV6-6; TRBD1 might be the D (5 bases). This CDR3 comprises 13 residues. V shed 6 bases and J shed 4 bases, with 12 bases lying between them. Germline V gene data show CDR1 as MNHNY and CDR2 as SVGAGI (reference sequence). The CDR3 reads CASRPGTLYGYTF. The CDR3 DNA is TGTGCCAGCAGACCCGGGACTCTCTATGGCTACACCTTC.

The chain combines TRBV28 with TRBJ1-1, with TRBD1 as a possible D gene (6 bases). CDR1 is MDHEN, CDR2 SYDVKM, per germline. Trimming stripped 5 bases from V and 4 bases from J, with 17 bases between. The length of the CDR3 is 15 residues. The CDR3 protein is CASSPNQGRGTEAFF. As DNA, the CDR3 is TGTGCCAGCAGTCCCAACCAGGGGAGAGGCACTGAAGCTTTCTTT. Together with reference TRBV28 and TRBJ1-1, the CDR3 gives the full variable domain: DVKVTQSSRYLVKRTGEKVFLECVQDMDHENMFWYRQDPGLGLRLIYFSYDVKMKEKGDIPEGYSVSREKKERFSLILESASTNQTSMYLCASSPNQGRGTEAFFGQGTRLTVV.

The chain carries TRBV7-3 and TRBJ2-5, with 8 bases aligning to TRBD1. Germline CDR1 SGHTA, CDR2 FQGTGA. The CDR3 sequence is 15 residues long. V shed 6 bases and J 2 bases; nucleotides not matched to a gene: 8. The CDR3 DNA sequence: TGTGCCAGCAGTCCTACAGGGGGGCGGCAAGAGACCCAGTACTTC. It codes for CASSPTGGRQETQYF.

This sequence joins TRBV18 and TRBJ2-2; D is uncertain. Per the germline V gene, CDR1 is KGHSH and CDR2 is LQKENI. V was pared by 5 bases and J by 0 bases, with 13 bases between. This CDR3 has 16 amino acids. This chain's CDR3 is CASSGPGAANTGELFF. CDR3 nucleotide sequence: TGTGCCAGCTCAGGGCCAGGCGCCGCGAACACCGGGGAGCTGTTTTTT.

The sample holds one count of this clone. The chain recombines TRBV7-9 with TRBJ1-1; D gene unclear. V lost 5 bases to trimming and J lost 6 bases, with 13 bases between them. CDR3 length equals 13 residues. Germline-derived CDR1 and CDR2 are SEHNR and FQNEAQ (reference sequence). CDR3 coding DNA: TGTGCCAGCAGCGGTTACTCGAGAGCTGAAGCTTTCTTT. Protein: CASSGYSRAEAFF.

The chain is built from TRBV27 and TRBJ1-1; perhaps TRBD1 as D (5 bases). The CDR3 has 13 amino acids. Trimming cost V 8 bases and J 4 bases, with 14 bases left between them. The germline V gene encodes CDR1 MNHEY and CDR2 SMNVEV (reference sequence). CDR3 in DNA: TGTGCCAGCTCTCCCCGGGGGGGCACTGAAGCTTTCTTT. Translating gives CASSPRGGTEAFF.

The CDR3 sequence is CASSFDRGYEQYF. DNA for the CDR3: TGTGCCAGCAGCTTTGACAGGGGATACGAGCAGTACTTC. The chain combines TRBV5-6 with TRBJ2-7, with 8 bases matching TRBD1. V lost 2 bases to trimming and J lost 4 bases; unmatched junction nucleotides: 2. CDR3 length: 13 residues. The germline CDR1 and CDR2 sequences are SGHDT and YYEEEE. Supplemented by reference TRBV5-6 and TRBJ2-7, the full variable domain reads DAGVTQSPTHLIKTRGQQVTLRCSPKSGHDTVSWYQQALGQGPQFIFQYYEEEERQRGNFPDRFSGHQFPNYSSELNVNALLLGDSALYLCASSFDRGYEQYFGPGTRLTVT.

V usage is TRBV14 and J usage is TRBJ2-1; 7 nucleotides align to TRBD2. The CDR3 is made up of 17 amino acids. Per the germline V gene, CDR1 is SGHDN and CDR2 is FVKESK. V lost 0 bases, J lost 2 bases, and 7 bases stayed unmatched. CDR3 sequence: CASSQDRRGGPYNEQFF. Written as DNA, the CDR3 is TGTGCCAGCAGCCAAGACCGGCGGGGAGGGCCCTACAATGAGCAGTTCTTC.

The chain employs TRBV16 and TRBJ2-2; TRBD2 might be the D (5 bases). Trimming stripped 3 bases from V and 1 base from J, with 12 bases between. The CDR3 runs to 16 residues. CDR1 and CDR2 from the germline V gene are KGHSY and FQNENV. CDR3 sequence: CASSQTRSGNTGELFF. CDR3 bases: TGTGCCAGCAGCCAGACTCGGAGCGGGAACACCGGGGAGCTGTTTTTT.

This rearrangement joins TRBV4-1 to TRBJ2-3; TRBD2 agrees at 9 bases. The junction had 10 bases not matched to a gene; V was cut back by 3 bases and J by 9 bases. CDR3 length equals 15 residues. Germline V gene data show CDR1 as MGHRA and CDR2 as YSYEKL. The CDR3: CASSQAPGGRGTQYF. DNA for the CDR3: TGCGCCAGCAGCCAGGCCCCAGGCGGGAGGGGCACGCAGTATTTT.

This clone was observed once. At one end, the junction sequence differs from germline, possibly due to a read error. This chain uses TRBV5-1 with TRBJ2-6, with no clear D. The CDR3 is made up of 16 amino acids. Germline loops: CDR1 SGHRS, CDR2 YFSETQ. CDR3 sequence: CASGLMPNSGANVLTF. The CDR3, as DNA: TGCGCCAGCGGCTTGATGCCTAACTCTGGGGCCAACGTCCTGACTTTC.

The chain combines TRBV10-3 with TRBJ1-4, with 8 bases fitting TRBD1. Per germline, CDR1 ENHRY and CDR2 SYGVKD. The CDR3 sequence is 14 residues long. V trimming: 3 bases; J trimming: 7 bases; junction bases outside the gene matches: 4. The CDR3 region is CAISDTGQAEKLFF. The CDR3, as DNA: TGTGCCATCAGTGACACGGGACAGGCTGAAAAACTGTTTTTT.

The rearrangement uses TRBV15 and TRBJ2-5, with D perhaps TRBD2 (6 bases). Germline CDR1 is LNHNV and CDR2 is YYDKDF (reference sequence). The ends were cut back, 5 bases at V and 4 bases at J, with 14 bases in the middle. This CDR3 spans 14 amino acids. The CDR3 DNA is TGTGCCACCAGCGAAGGAGGGGATGGAGAGACCCAGTACTTC. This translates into CATSEGGDGETQYF.

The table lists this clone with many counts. DNA for the CDR3: TGTGCCACCAGCAGAGATCAACAGGACAATCAGCCCCAGCATTTT. Protein: CATSRDQQDNQPQHF. The chain joins TRBV15 to TRBJ1-5; maybe TRBD1 (5 bases). V was cut by 0 bases and J by 3 bases, with 9 bases left in between. This CDR3 comprises 15 residues. Germline CDR1 LNHNV, CDR2 YYDKDF (reference sequence).

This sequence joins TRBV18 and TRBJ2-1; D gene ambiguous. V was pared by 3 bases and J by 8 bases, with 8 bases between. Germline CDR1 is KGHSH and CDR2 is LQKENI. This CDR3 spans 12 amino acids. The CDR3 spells CASSPLNYEQFF. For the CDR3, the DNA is TGTGCCAGCTCACCCCTTAACTATGAGCAGTTCTTC.

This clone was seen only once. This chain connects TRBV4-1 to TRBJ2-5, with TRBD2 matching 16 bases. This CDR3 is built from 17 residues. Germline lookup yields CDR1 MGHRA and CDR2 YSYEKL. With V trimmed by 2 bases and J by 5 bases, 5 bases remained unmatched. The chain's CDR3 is CASSQWGLAGGYETQYF. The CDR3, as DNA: TGCGCCAGCAGCCAATGGGGACTAGCGGGGGGGTATGAGACCCAGTACTTC.